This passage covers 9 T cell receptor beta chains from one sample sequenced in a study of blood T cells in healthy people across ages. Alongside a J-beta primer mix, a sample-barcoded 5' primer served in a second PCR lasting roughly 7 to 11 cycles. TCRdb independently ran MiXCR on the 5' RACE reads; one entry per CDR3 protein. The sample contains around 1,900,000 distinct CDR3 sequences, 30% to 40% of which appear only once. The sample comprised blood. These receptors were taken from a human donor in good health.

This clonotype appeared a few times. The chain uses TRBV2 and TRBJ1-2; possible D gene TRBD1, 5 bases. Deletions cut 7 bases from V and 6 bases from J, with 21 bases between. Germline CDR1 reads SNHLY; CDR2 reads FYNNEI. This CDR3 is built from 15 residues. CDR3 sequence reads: CASTNLRGGINGYTF. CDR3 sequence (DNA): TGTGCCAGCACAAATTTAAGGGGCGGGATCAATGGCTACACCTTC.

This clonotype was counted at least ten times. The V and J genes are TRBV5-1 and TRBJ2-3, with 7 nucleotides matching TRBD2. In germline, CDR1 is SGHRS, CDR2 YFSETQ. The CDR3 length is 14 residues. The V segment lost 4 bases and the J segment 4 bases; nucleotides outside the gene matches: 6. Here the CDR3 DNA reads TGCGCCAGCAGCCCAGACGGGAGGCCAGATACGCAGTATTTT. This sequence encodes CASSPDGRPDTQYF.

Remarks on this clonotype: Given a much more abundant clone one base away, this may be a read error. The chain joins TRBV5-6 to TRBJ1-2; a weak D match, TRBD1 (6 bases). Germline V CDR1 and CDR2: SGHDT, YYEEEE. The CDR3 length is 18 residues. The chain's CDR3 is CTSRGASGTGRSLSGYTF. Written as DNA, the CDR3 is TGTACCAGCAGGGGAGCATCCGGGACGGGACGATCTTTGTCGGGCTACACCTTC.

CDR3: CASSLALKGGSSNQPQHF. CDR3 in DNA: TGTGCCAGCAGTTTAGCGCTAAAGGGGGGGAGCAGCAATCAGCCCCAGCATTTT. The rearrangement joins TRBV12-3 or TRBV12-4 to TRBJ1-5; possible D gene TRBD1, 6 bases. V was pared by 0 bases and J by 1 base, with 16 bases between. This CDR3 comprises 18 residues.

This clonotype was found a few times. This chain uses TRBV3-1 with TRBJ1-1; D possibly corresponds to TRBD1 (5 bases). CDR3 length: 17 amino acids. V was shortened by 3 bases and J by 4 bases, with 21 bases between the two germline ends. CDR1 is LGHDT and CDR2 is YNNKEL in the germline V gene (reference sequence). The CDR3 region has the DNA TGTGCCAGCAGCCACCGAACTGGGGGACTTTCAGGCACTGAAGCTTTCTTT. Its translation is CASSHRTGGLSGTEAFF.

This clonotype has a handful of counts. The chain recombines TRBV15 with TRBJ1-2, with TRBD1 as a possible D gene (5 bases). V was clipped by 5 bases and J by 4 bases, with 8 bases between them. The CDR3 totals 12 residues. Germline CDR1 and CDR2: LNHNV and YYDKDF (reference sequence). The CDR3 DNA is TGTGCCACCAGCGGGGCGGGCTATGGCTACACCTTC. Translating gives CATSGAGYGYTF.

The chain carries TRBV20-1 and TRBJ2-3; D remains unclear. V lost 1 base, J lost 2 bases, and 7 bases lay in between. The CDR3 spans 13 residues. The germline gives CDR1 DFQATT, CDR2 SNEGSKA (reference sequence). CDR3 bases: TGCAGTGCTAGAGGGTATTCCACAGATACGCAGTATTTT. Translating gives CSARGYSTDTQYF.

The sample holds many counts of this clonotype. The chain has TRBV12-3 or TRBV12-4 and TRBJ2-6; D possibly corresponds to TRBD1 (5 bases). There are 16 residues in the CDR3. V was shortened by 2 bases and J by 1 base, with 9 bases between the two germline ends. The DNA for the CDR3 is TGTGCCAGCAGTTTAAGTAGGGGTTCTGGGGCCAACGTCCTGACTTTC. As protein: CASSLSRGSGANVLTF.

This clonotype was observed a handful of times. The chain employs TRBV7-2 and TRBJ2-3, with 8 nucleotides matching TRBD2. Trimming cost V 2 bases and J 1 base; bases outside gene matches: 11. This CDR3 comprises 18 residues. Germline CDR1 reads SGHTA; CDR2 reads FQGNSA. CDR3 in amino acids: CASSLSLHYSGGTDTQYF. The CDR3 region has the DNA TGTGCCAGCAGCTTATCCCTCCATTATAGCGGGGGCACAGATACGCAGTATTTT. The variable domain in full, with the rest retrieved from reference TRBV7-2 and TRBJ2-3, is GAGVSQSPSNKVTEKGKDVELRCDPISGHTALYWYRQSLGQGLEFLIYFQGNSAPDKSGLPSDRFSAERTGGSVSTLTIQRTQQEDSAVYLCASSLSLHYSGGTDTQYFGPGTRLTVL.